The 6 T cell receptor beta chains in this list originate from one sample, sequenced in a study of vaccination effects on CD4 cells after COVID-19. ViraFEST assay sequencing came after antigen-specific CD4+ T cells were expanded with viral peptide pools. After more than 8 days in culture, the CD4+ T cells were isolated. It was two doses of either the BNT162b2 or mRNA-1273 vaccine that participants received. The data were produced by immunoSEQ multiplex PCR, yet TCRdb's version contains in-frame clones alone and is incomplete. The sample records tens of thousands of clones, around 70% being singletons. The antigens of these receptors remain unknown. The sequenced sample was CD4+ T cells from PBMCs cultured with HCoV-229E spike peptides, obtained after COVID-19 vaccination. The receptors were gathered from a human donor who received a COVID-19 vaccine.

This rearrangement joins TRBV5-1 to TRBJ1-3; TRBD1 is a possible D gene (5 bases). V lost 4 bases to trimming and J lost 0 bases, with 8 bases between them. CDR1 SGHRS and CDR2 YFSETQ come from the germline V gene. This CDR3 is 14 amino acids long. The DNA for the CDR3 is TGCGCCAGCAGCGCGGACACCTCTGGAAACACCATATATTTT. Residues: CASSADTSGNTIYF. The whole variable domain, remainder taken from reference TRBV5-1 and TRBJ1-3, is KAGVTQTPRYLIKTRGQQVTLSCSPISGHRSVSWYQQTPGQGLQFLFEYFSETQRNKGNFPGRFSGRQFSNSRSEMNVSTLELGDSALYLCASSADTSGNTIYFGEGSWLTVV.

The DNA of the CDR3 is TGTGCCAGCAGTTCAGGCAGGGGGTTTTCAGATACGCAGTATTTT. Translating gives CASSSGRGFSDTQYF. The chain employs TRBV28 and TRBJ2-3, with TRBD1 matching over 7 bases. V shed 4 bases, J shed 4 bases, and the junction held 8 bases outside the gene matches. There are 15 residues in the CDR3. The germline CDR1 and CDR2 sequences are MDHEN and SYDVKM. Supplemented by reference TRBV28 and TRBJ2-3, the full variable domain reads DVKVTQSSRYLVKRTGEKVFLECVQDMDHENMFWYRQDPGLGLRLIYFSYDVKMKEKGDIPEGYSVSREKKERFSLILESASTNQTSMYLCASSSGRGFSDTQYFGPGTRLTVL.

The genes are TRBV4-2 and TRBJ2-3; 12 bases line up with TRBD2. The V gene's germline CDR1 is LGHNA and CDR2 YNFKEQ. This CDR3 is built from 17 residues. V lost 2 bases to trimming and J lost 3 bases; unmatched junction nucleotides: 6. CDR3: CASSQFLAGGLTDTQYF. The CDR3 DNA sequence: TGTGCCAGCAGCCAATTCCTAGCGGGGGGGCTGACAGATACGCAGTATTTT.

Concerning this clone itself: The same CDR3 can be traced to other DNA sequences in this sample. V usage is TRBV7-3 and J usage is TRBJ1-1; a possible D gene is TRBD1 (5 bases). The CDR3 is made up of 13 amino acids. Trimming removed 5 bases at V and 5 bases at J, with 12 bases between. Germline lookup yields CDR1 SGHTA and CDR2 FQGTGA. The CDR3 DNA reads as TGTGCCAGCAGCCTTAGGGGCGGAACTGAAGCTTTCTTT. Its translation: CASSLRGGTEAFF. Full variable domain (rest looked up from reference TRBV7-3 and TRBJ1-1): GAGVSQTPSNKVTEKGKYVELRCDPISGHTALYWYRQSLGQGPEFLIYFQGTGAADDSGLPNDRFFAVRPEGSVSTLKIQRTERGDSAVYLCASSLRGGTEAFFGQGTRLTVV.

V usage is TRBV6-5 and J usage is TRBJ1-1, with a tentative D call TRBD1 (6 bases). This CDR3 has 15 residues. CDR1 is MNHEY, CDR2 SVGAGI, per germline. The V and J ends lost 5 bases and 4 bases respectively, with 17 bases between them. CDR3 in DNA: TGTGCCAGCAGTACTAACAGGGTAGGAAGCACTGAAGCTTTCTTT. Protein: CASSTNRVGSTEAFF.

This chain connects TRBV24-1 to TRBJ2-2; 7 bases are shared with TRBD1. After removal of 7 bases from V and 5 bases from J, the junction contained 18 bases not matched to a gene. The CDR3 consists of 18 residues. The germline V gene encodes CDR1 KGHDR and CDR2 SFDVKD. The CDR3 sequence is CATSPPGNRAGGTGELFF. CDR3 coding DNA: TGTGCCACCAGCCCCCCAGGCAACCGGGCAGGGGGAACCGGGGAGCTGTTTTTT.